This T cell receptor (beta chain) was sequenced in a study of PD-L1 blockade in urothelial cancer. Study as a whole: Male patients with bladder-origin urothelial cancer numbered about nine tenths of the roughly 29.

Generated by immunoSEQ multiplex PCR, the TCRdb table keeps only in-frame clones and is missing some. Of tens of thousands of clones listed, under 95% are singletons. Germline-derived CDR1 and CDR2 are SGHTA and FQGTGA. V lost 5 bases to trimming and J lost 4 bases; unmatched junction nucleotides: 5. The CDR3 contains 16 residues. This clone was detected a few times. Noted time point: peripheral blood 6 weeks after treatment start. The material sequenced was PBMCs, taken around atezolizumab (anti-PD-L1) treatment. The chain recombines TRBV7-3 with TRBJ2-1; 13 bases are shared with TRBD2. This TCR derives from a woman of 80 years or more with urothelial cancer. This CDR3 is CASSAPGLAGYNEQFF. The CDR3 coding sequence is TGTGCCAGCAGCGCCCCGGGACTAGCGGGGTACAATGAGCAGTTCTTC.